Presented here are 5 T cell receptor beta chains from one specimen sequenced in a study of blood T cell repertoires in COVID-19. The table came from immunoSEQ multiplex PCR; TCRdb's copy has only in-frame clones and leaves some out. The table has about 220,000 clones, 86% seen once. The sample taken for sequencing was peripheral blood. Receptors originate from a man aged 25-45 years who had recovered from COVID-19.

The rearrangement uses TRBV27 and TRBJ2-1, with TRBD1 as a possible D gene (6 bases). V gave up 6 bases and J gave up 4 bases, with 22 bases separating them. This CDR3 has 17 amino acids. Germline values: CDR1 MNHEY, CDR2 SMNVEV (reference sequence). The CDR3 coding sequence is TGTGCCAGCAGCGGCCTCCAGACCCGGACAGCGTACAATGAGCAGTTCTTC. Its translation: CASSGLQTRTAYNEQFF.

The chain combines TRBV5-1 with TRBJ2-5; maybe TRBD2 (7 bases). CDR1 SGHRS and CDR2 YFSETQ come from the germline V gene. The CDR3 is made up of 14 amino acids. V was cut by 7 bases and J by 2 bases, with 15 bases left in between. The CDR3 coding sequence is TGCGCCAGCGGGAGGGGGGACCTTCAAGAGACCCAGTACTTC. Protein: CASGRGDLQETQYF.

The CDR3 nucleotides read TGTGCCAGCAGCTTAGCTCGAGCTAGCGGGGCCGGGACCCAGTACTTC. Amino acid sequence: CASSLARASGAGTQYF. This chain joins TRBV11-2 and TRBJ2-5; 9 nucleotides line up with TRBD2. With 1 base clipped from V and 7 bases from J, the junction kept 10 bases outside the gene matches. This CDR3 comprises 16 residues. The V gene's germline CDR1 is SGHAT and CDR2 FQNNGV. Drawing the rest from reference TRBV11-2 and TRBJ2-5, the complete variable domain is EAGVAQSPRYKIIEKRQSVAFWCNPISGHATLYWYQQILGQGPKLLIQFQNNGVVDDSQLPKDRFSAERLKGVDSTLKIQPAKLEDSAVYLCASSLARASGAGTQYFGPGTRLLVL.

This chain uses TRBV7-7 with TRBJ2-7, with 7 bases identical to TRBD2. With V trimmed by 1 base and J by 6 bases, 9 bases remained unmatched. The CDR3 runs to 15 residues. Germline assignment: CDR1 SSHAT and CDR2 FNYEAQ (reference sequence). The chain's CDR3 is CASSLGISGEGEQYF. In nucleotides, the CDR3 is TGTGCCAGCAGCTTAGGTATCAGCGGGGAGGGCGAGCAGTACTTC.

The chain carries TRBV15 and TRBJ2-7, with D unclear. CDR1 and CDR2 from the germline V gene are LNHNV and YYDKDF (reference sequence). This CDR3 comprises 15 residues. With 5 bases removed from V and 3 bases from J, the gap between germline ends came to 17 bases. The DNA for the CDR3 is TGTGCCACCAGCGCCCAGGTTAATAGAAGCTACGAGCAGTACTTC. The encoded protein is CATSAQVNRSYEQYF.